A selection of T cell receptor beta chains follows, all from one sample in a study of blood T cell repertoires in COVID-19. Sequencing used immunoSEQ multiplex PCR; TCRdb keeps in-frame clones, though not all of them. The profile covers about 240,000 clones, with about 80% appearing a single time and 3.3% taken by the ten largest. The sequencing sample was made of peripheral blood. Receptors were obtained from a woman of 80 years or more with acute or convalescent COVID-19. The CDR3 runs from the conserved cysteine through the conserved F or W. D genes are given only for firm matches. The size of a clone is reported for some rows only, either as once, few or many, or as a class for expanded clones.

abundance,v_gene,j_gene,d_gene,CDR3nt,CDR3aa
-,TRBV24-1,TRBJ1-5,-,TGTGCCGCTTCCGGAGGGGTTGGTCAGCCCCAGCATTTT,CAASGGVGQPQHF
-,TRBV6-5,TRBJ1-6,-,TGTGCCAGCAGTTACTCGATGCAGGGTCCCAGATCACCCCTCCACTTT,CASSYSMQGPRSPLHF
once,TRBV3-1/TRBV3-2,TRBJ1-2,TRBD1,TGTGCCAGCAGCCAAGGCGGGACAGGGGGCGCAGGTGGCTACACCTTC,CASSQGGTGGAGGYTF
-,TRBV5-5,TRBJ2-3,-,TGTGCCAGCAGCTCCCGGACAGGCACAGATACGCAGTATTTT,CASSSRTGTDTQYF
-,TRBV6-5,TRBJ2-2,TRBD2,TGTGCCAGCAGGGGAGGGAATCTCGGGGAGCTGTTTTTT,CASRGGNLGELFF
-,TRBV20-1,TRBJ2-5,TRBD2,TGCAGTGTGGGGCGGGGGGACTTC,CSVGRGDF
-,TRBV5-1,TRBJ1-5,TRBD1,TGCGCCAGCAGCTTGGGAGAGGGGGCTAGCAATCAGCCCCAGCATTTT,CASSLGEGASNQPQHF
-,TRBV21-1,TRBJ2-1,-,TGTGCCAGCAGCAAAGGCCGCAGGAGGGTAGCGTCCTACAATGAGCAGTTCTTC,CASSKGRRRVASYNEQFF
-,TRBV19,TRBJ2-7,-,TGTGCCAGTAGTATCCCCCCGGCCTACGAGCAGTACTTC,CASSIPPAYEQYF
-,TRBV5-1,TRBJ1-1,-,TGCGCCAGCAGCTTAGGGCCAGGGACTGAAGCTTTCTTT,CASSLGPGTEAFF
once,TRBV3-1/TRBV3-2,TRBJ2-3,TRBD1,TGTGCCAGCAGCCAAGGGGTTGGGACAGTGCAGTATTTT,CASSQGVGTVQYF
-,TRBV3-1/TRBV3-2,TRBJ2-7,TRBD1,TGTGCCAGCAGCGCGGACAGGAGTGCGTCCGAGCAGTACTTC,CASSADRSASEQYF
-,TRBV5-1,TRBJ1-2,-,TGCGCCAGCAGCCCGGAGGTGACAAAGAGTGGCTACACCTTC,CASSPEVTKSGYTF
-,TRBV11-2,TRBJ2-1,TRBD2,TGTGCCAGCACCTCCAATGGGGCCCTAGCGGGATTCAATGAGCAGTTCTTC,CASTSNGALAGFNEQFF